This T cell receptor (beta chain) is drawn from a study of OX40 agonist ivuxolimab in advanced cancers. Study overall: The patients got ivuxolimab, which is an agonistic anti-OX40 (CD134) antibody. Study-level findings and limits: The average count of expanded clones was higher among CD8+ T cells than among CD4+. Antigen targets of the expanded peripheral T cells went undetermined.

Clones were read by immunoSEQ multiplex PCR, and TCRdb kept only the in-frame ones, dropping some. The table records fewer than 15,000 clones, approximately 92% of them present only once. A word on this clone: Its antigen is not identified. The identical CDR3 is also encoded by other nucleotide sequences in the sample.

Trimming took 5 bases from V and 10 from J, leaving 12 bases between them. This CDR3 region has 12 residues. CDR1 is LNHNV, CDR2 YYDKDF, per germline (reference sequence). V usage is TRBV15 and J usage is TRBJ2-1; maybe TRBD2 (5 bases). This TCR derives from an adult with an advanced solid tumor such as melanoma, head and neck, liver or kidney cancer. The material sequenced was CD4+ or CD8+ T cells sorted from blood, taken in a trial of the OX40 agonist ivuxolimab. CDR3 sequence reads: CATSPVPGEQFF. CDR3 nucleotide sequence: TGTGCCACCAGCCCCGTCCCGGGAGAGCAGTTCTTC.